These 19 T cell receptor beta chains share one sample of origin, sequenced in a study of CD8+ T cells in alopecia areata. Reverse transcription of extracted RNA yielded cDNA, which provided the sequencing template. The method was immunoSEQ multiplex PCR; TCRdb's version includes in-frame clones alone and lacks a portion of them. The data hold roughly 190,000 clones, with approximately 60% observed a single time. As to treatment: oral pan-JAK inhibitor, 5-10 mg twice daily. The specimen comprised CD4+ T cells sorted from blood, sampled at week 4, from a patient treated with tofacitinib. The receptors stem from a human donor with alopecia areata.

The gene calls are TRBV29-1 and TRBJ2-3, with D tentatively TRBD1 or TRBD2 (5 bases each). The length of the CDR3 is 10 residues. The V and J ends lost 1 base and 10 bases respectively, with 6 bases between them. Germline assignment: CDR1 SQVTM and CDR2 ANQGSEA. The CDR3 here is CSVEVGAQYF. The CDR3 DNA sequence: TGCAGCGTTGAAGTGGGGGCGCAGTATTTT.

This clone was seen ten or more times. The rearrangement links TRBV4-2 to TRBJ2-5; 7 bases agree with TRBD2. This CDR3 is 15 amino acids long. With 3 bases clipped from V and 5 bases from J, the junction kept 9 bases outside the gene matches. CDR1 is LGHNA and CDR2 is YNFKEQ in the germline V gene. CDR3 protein: CASSQAGEGRETQYF. CDR3 nucleotides: TGTGCCAGCAGCCAGGCCGGGGAGGGAAGGGAGACCCAGTACTTC.

The chain carries TRBV5-8 and TRBJ2-1, with D uncertain. Germline assignment: CDR1 SGHTS and CDR2 YDEGEE. The CDR3 length is 15 residues. V dropped 4 bases and J dropped 4 bases, with 15 bases sitting between them. CDR3 coding DNA: TGTGCCAGCAGCCCTTTGAGGAACTCTTACAATGAGCAGTTCTTC. This gives the protein CASSPLRNSYNEQFF. The full variable domain, its missing parts supplied by reference TRBV5-8 and TRBJ2-1, is EAGVTQSPTHLIKTRGQQATLRCSPISGHTSVYWYQQALGLGLQFLLWYDEGEERNRGNFPPRFSGRQFPNYSSELNVNALELEDSALYLCASSPLRNSYNEQFFGPGTRLTVL.

This clone was seen only a few times. The chain combines TRBV29-1 with TRBJ2-3; 10 positions match TRBD2. Per the germline V gene, CDR1 is SQVTM and CDR2 is ANQGSEA. The CDR3 is 14 residues long. V shed 5 bases, J shed 3 bases, and the junction held 5 bases outside the gene matches. CDR3 sequence (DNA): TGCAGCGTTTCCGGACTAGCGGCTACAGATACGCAGTATTTT. It yields the protein CSVSGLAATDTQYF.

The genes are TRBV28 and TRBJ2-7, with TRBD2 matching over 12 bases. CDR3 size: 13 residues. V was pared by 6 bases and J by 6 bases, with 3 bases of the junction left unmatched. CDR1 is MDHEN, CDR2 SYDVKM, per germline. CDR3 DNA: TGTGCCAGCAGGAGACTAGCGGGAGTCGAGCAGTACTTC. Its protein is CASRRLAGVEQYF.

This chain connects TRBV25-1 to TRBJ2-5; 9 bases are a match to TRBD1. CDR1 and CDR2 (germline): MGHDK, SYGVNS. The CDR3 is made up of 15 amino acids. J gave up 4 bases and V 3 bases, and 6 bases lay outside the gene matches. The DNA for the CDR3 is TGTGCCAGCAGTGACCGGACAGGGGTGTCAGAGACCCAGTACTTC. The encoded protein is CASSDRTGVSETQYF. Looking up the rest from reference TRBV25-1 and TRBJ2-5 gives the full variable domain: EADIYQTPRYLVIGTGKKITLECSQTMGHDKMYWYQQDPGMELHLIHYSYGVNSTEKGDLSSESTVSRIRTEHFPLTLESARPSHTSQYLCASSDRTGVSETQYFGPGTRLLVL.

This sequence joins TRBV19 and TRBJ1-2; D call uncertain. CDR1 and CDR2 (germline): LNHDA, SQIVND (reference sequence). V dropped 5 bases and J dropped 4 bases, with 8 bases sitting between them. The CDR3 extends over 12 amino acids. This chain's CDR3 is CASSLQSYGYTF. DNA for the CDR3: TGTGCCAGTAGTCTCCAGAGCTATGGCTACACCTTC.

The genes are TRBV5-1 and TRBJ2-5, with D unresolved. Germline V lookup: CDR1 SGHRS, CDR2 YFSETQ. The CDR3 has 14 residues. The V and J ends lost 4 bases and 4 bases respectively, with 14 bases between them. The DNA for the CDR3 is TGCGCCAGCAGCCCAGGTACTCCGGGAGAGACCCAGTACTTC. Protein product: CASSPGTPGETQYF.

This clone was seen a handful of times. The gene calls are TRBV29-1 and TRBJ2-7; 7 bases agree with TRBD2. Germline CDR1 and CDR2: SQVTM and ANQGSEA. Trimming cost V 4 bases and J 7 bases; bases outside gene matches: 4. This CDR3 region has 11 residues. In nucleotides, the CDR3 is TGCAGCGTTGGACTAGCACGGGAGCAGTACTTC. Translating it yields CSVGLAREQYF.

The rearrangement links TRBV30 to TRBJ2-5; D call uncertain. This CDR3 is built from 10 residues. Germline lookup yields CDR1 GTSNPN and CDR2 SVGIG (reference sequence). The V end was cut by 1 base, the J end by 5 bases, with 2 bases between. DNA for the CDR3: TGTGCCTGGAGTGCCGAGACCCAGTACTTC. Protein sequence: CAWSAETQYF.

The gene calls are TRBV5-1 and TRBJ2-6; TRBD2 is a possible D gene (5 bases). This CDR3 is 15 amino acids long. Trimming left V 4 bases short and J 3 bases short, with 11 bases between. Germline CDR1 SGHRS, CDR2 YFSETQ. The CDR3 sequence: CASSPDFGGANVLTF. CDR3 coding DNA: TGCGCCAGCAGCCCGGACTTTGGTGGGGCCAACGTCCTGACTTTC.

This clone was observed a handful of times. This chain joins TRBV7-9 and TRBJ2-3; 8 bases are shared with TRBD1. J lost 4 bases, V lost 5 bases, and 2 bases had no gene match. CDR1 and CDR2 from the germline V gene are SEHNR and FQNEAQ (reference sequence). This CDR3 is 13 amino acids long. The CDR3 coding sequence is TGTGCCAGCAGCGACAGGGGTCCAGATACGCAGTATTTT. The encoded protein is CASSDRGPDTQYF. Full variable domain (outside the CDR3, taken from reference TRBV7-9 and TRBJ2-3): DTGVSQNPRHKITKRGQNVTFRCDPISEHNRLYWYRQTLGQGPEFLTYFQNEAQLEKSRLLSDRFSAERPKGSFSTLEIQRTEQGDSAMYLCASSDRGPDTQYFGPGTRLTVL.

This clone was observed a few times. The CDR3 region is CASSVALAVDQPQHF. The CDR3, as DNA: TGTGCCAGCAGTGTCGCACTGGCCGTGGATCAGCCCCAGCATTTT. The chain recombines TRBV2 with TRBJ1-5; D is ambiguous. Germline loops: CDR1 SNHLY, CDR2 FYNNEI. Trimming pared 4 bases from V and 5 bases from J, leaving 15 bases between. This CDR3 has 15 amino acids.

Only a few counts were recorded for this clone. The chain has TRBV7-2 and TRBJ2-1; unclear D gene. CDR3 length: 15 amino acids. Germline V gives CDR1 SGHTA, CDR2 FQGNSA. Trimming removed 6 bases from V and 5 bases from J, with 17 bases in between. The CDR3, as DNA: TGTGCCAGCAGTTTATTTCCGGACGCGAACAATGAGCAGTTCTTC. Translating gives CASSLFPDANNEQFF.

The chain joins TRBV19 to TRBJ2-1; 16 positions match TRBD2. The CDR3 spans 21 residues. Germline assignment: CDR1 LNHDA and CDR2 SQIVND (reference sequence). V was clipped by 3 bases and J by 0 bases; unmatched bases: 11. The DNA for the CDR3 is TGTGCCAGTAGTATTCCTGCGGGACTAGCGGGAGGGCCGGGCTCCTACAATGAGCAGTTCTTC. It codes for CASSIPAGLAGGPGSYNEQFF.

Here the CDR3 reads CSVEDTGGSGYTF. Here the CDR3 DNA reads TGCAGCGTTGAAGATACAGGGGGCAGTGGCTACACCTTC. The J gene is TRBJ1-2, the V gene TRBV29-1, with 9 bases matching TRBD1. The CDR3 has 13 amino acids. Germline values: CDR1 SQVTM, CDR2 ANQGSEA. V dropped 0 bases and J dropped 7; count of bases not matched to a gene: 3. The full variable domain, in which reference TRBV29-1 and TRBJ1-2 provide the parts outside the CDR3, is SAVISQKPSRDICQRGTSLTIQCQVDSQVTMMFWYRQQPGQSLTLIATANQGSEATYESGFVIDKFPISRPNLTFSTLTVSNMSPEDSSIYLCSVEDTGGSGYTFGSGTRLTVV.

V and J are TRBV30 and TRBJ2-1, with 13 bases that match TRBD2. This CDR3 comprises 16 residues. With V trimmed by 0 bases and J by 8 bases, 7 bases remained unmatched. The germline V gene encodes CDR1 GTSNPN and CDR2 SVGIG (reference sequence). The CDR3 region is CAWSVPRTSGRYEQFF. CDR3 DNA: TGTGCCTGGAGTGTACCCAGGACTAGCGGGAGATATGAGCAGTTCTTC. The full variable domain, in which reference TRBV30 and TRBJ2-1 provide the parts outside the CDR3, is SQTIHQWPATLVQPVGSPLSLECTVEGTSNPNLYWYRQAAGRGLQLLFYSVGIGQISSEVPQNLSASRPQDRQFILSSKKLLLSDSGFYLCAWSVPRTSGRYEQFFGPGTRLTVL.

The chain links TRBV29-1 to TRBJ2-7; TRBD2 might be the D (5 bases). The V and J ends lost 5 bases and 5 bases respectively, with 13 bases between them. The germline gives CDR1 SQVTM, CDR2 ANQGSEA. This CDR3 comprises 12 residues. CDR3 amino acids: CSVWRPLDEQYF. The CDR3 DNA sequence: TGCAGCGTTTGGAGGCCCCTTGACGAGCAGTACTTC.

As to this clone: The sample holds other DNA sequences that translate to the same CDR3. The chain combines TRBV5-1 with TRBJ2-7; D unclear. This CDR3 is 11 amino acids long. From germline, CDR1 is SGHRS and CDR2 YFSETQ. With 3 bases removed from V and 3 bases from J, the gap between germline ends came to 4 bases. The CDR3 reads CASSSSYEQYF. In DNA, the CDR3 is TGCGCCAGCAGCTCAAGCTACGAGCAGTACTTC.